This paragraph covers one T cell receptor (beta chain) sequence. The data originate from a study of technical replicates of blood from several donors. The CDR3 consists of 15 residues. Produced via immunoSEQ multiplex PCR; TCRdb's table is partial and in-frame only. Among 87,000 or so clones listed, 85% to 95% were seen once. The sample was T cells isolated from PBMCs. This TCR was sampled from a human donor in good health. This chain uses TRBV21-1 with TRBJ1-1; TRBD1 was called by the table and not checked on the DNA. TRBV21-1 has pseudogene status. The DNA of the CDR3 is TGTGCCAGCGGAGGCGGGGACAGGTTGAACACTGAAGCTTTCTTT. Translated, it gives CASGGGDRLNTEAFF.